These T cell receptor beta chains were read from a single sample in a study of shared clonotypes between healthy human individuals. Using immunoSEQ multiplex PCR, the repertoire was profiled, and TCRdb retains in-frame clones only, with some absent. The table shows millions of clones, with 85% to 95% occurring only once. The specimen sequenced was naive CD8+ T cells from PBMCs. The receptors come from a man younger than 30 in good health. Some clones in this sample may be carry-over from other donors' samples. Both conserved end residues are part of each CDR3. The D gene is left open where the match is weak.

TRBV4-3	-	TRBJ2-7	CASSLNQVGHSYEQYF
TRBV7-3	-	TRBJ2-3	CASTRGGSTDTQYF
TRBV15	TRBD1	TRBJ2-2	CATETGWRTGELFF
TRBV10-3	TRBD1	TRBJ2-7	CAISEKPGGYEQYF
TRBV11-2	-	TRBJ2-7	CASSLGSKVSSYEQYF
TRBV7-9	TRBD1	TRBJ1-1	CASSTRQGANTEAFF
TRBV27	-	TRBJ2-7	CASGGRVTYEQYF
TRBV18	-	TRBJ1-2	CASSPPYGRNYGYTF
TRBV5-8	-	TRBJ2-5	CASSLLGGETQYF
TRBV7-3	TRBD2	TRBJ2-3	CASSLTGGRSDTQYF
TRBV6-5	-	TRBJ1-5	CASSPLRGGEQPQHF
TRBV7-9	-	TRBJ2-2	CASSPPPVGTGTGELFF
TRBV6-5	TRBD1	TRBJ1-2	CASRSQGDYGYTF
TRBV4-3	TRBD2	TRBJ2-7	CASSQDDSGTTYEQYF
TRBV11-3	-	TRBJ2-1	CASSGSDFRQFF